The T cell receptor beta chain under discussion was sequenced for a study of OX40 agonist ivuxolimab in advanced cancers. Describing the broader study: Ivuxolimab, which targeted the costimulatory receptor OX40 (CD134), was an agonistic, fully human IgG2 monoclonal antibody. Intravenous ivuxolimab was administered to patients every 2 weeks at six dose levels: 0.01, 0.1, 0.3, 1.5, 3 and 10 mg/kg. Prior anti-PD-1, anti-PD-L1 or anti-CTLA-4 therapy was permitted, and about two fifths of dose-escalation patients had received checkpoint inhibitors. Partial responses occurred in three dose-escalation patients, of whom one had hepatocellular carcinoma and two had cutaneous melanoma. In the dose-escalation cohort, 82.7% of patients were male, and the mean age was approximately 60 years, with a range of about 23 to 90. Of the approximately 50 dose-escalation patients, hepatocellular carcinoma was present in around 20, melanoma in approximately 15, renal cell carcinoma in 9 and head and neck cancer in 9. Peripheral TCRbeta sequencing aimed to test whether ivuxolimab altered TCR sequence diversity and caused clonal T-cell expansion. The monotherapy dose-escalation portion (N of about 49 patients) of the phase I ivuxolimab trial is reported in the paper.

What the research found in general, with its limitations: In the 0.1-3.0 mg/kg groups, partial responders were among the patients with the lowest normalized peripheral clonal expansion, particularly in CD8+ T cells. After ivuxolimab, CD8+ T cells had more expanded clones than CD4+ T cells on average. Low levels of normalized T-cell clonal expansion were also shown by some nonresponding patients. Clonal expansion of both CD4+ and CD8+ blood T cells was observed from baseline to week 6 at doses 0.1 to 3.0 mg/kg. The antigen specificity of the peripheral T cells that underwent clonal expansion was not determined.

For sequencing of the TCRbeta CDR3 region, genomic DNA was extracted from the sorted cells. The immunoSEQ Assay was used for sequencing of TCRbeta CDR3 regions. Entries here come from immuneACCESS through TCRdb and include only in-frame sequences with V and J called. Some clones fail to appear in such tables; in the studies checked, an unresolved V gene covers under half of the shortfall, and the cause of the remainder is unknown. The sample table shows approximately 59,000 clones, and roughly 77% are seen once. About 0.8% of the sample is held by the ten biggest clonotypes. Patients with autoimmune disease history or receiving systemic immunosuppression were excluded from the trial. Peripheral blood for TCR sequencing was collected from all dose cohorts at baseline, on cycle 4 day 1, and on cycle 7 day 1. Samples were obtained from an open-label, multicenter, first-in-human phase I dose-escalation trial of ivuxolimab. The trial enrolled adults with locally advanced or metastatic head and neck squamous cell, hepatocellular, melanoma or renal cell carcinoma. Before TCR sequencing, CD4+ and CD8+ T cells were separately sorted from peripheral blood.

Concerning this clone itself: No antigen is known for it. Qualities for individual bases were not recorded, and no much larger clone is one base off.

The trim is 8 bases for V and 7 bases for J, with a gap of 23 bases between the germline ends. The germline V gene specifies SNHLY as CDR1 and FYNNEI as CDR2. From the cysteine through the phenylalanine, the CDR3 covers 15 amino acids. The CDR3 DNA has 45 bases and is translated from base 1. The chain was built from TRBV2 and TRBJ1-2; a confident D gene designation cannot be given. The receptor's source is an adult with an advanced solid tumor such as melanoma, head and neck, liver or kidney cancer. This specimen consisted of CD4+ or CD8+ T cells sorted from blood, obtained in a trial of the OX40 agonist ivuxolimab. The nucleotide sequence is given as TGTGCCAGCCCTATGTGGGGAACGGGTTCGGCTGGCTACACCTTC. The resulting protein is CASPMWGTGSAGYTF.